What follows describes a single TCR beta chain. Its target is not known. Trimming removed 1 base from V and 4 bases from J; junction bases left unmatched: 4. The CDR3 consists of 16 residues. The V gene's germline CDR1 is PRHDT and CDR2 FYEKMQ (reference sequence). The data originate from a study of cytomegalovirus exposure and HLA in healthy donors. Looking at the study overall: Later, an analysis reported that the 110 or so validation repertoires had used the same platform as the approximately 690 first-cohort repertoires.

Whole-study results and caveats: For cytomegalovirus status, the classifier reportedly gave diagnoses with high specificity and sensitivity. There were a few CMV-associated chains whose specificity for CMV antigens was confirmed in vitro. A list of about 180 TCR beta chains associated with cytomegalovirus was given.

Clones were sequenced by immunoSEQ multiplex PCR, and TCRdb holds only the in-frame ones, with some missing. The sample has under 350,000 clones; about 86% are singletons. The chain carries TRBV13 and TRBJ2-2, with 9 nucleotides matching TRBD1. Sequencing was done on a sample of PBMCs. This sequence was found in a woman aged 18-30 years in good health and CMV-seronegative. The CDR3 bases are TGTGCCAGCAGCTTAGAAGGGACAGGGCTCACCGGGGAGCTGTTTTTT. This encodes CASSLEGTGLTGELFF.